This T cell receptor beta chain emerged from a study of blood T cell repertoires in COVID-19. Study as a whole: The study drew acute and convalescent COVID-19 samples from the United States, Italy and Spain. The analysed material was cDNA or gDNA that came from T cells, B-cell-depleted T cells, or PBMCs.

Trimming removed 0 bases at V and 10 bases at J, with 10 bases between. The CDR3 sequence is 13 residues long. CDR1 is SGHDN and CDR2 is FVKESK in the germline V gene. Authors' data handling: By means of reference gene primer amplification, nucleated cell counts were estimated. Profiled with immunoSEQ multiplex PCR; TCRdb holds only in-frame clones, not every one. From that table come the V and J calls and clone size; the DNA was used to work out D and trimming. The table has 80,000 or so clones, roughly 90% seen once; the top ten hold around 2.1%. The rearrangement links TRBV14 to TRBJ2-1; a possible D gene is TRBD2 (5 bases). This clonotype was sampled from a man aged 50-60 years with acute or convalescent COVID-19. Sequencing used peripheral blood. CDR3 DNA: TGTGCCAGCAGCCAAGACGGGGTAAGGGAGCAGTTCTTC. Its translation is CASSQDGVREQFF.